These T cell receptor beta chains were read from a single sample in a study of blood T cell repertoires in COVID-19. TCRdb keeps only in-frame clones here, not all; method: immunoSEQ multiplex PCR. The sample holds approximately 220,000 clones, less than 90% seen once. Sequencing was carried out using peripheral blood. The receptors were sampled from a man aged 35 to 55 with acute or convalescent COVID-19. Each CDR3 is given with its conserved first and last residue. Each record gives: D gene, clone size, V gene, J gene, CDR3 DNA, CDR3 protein. The D gene is left open where the match is weak. Size tells how often a clone was seen (once, few, many) or the class of an expanded clone, and some rows leave it out.

TRBD2	NA	TRBV19	TRBJ2-2	TGTGCCAGTAGTATCACTAGCGCCGGGGAGCTGTTTTTT	CASSITSAGELFF
TRBD2	NA	TRBV6-5	TRBJ2-5	TGTGCCACCCTCTTAGCGGGGAAGACTTGGGAGACCCAGTACTTC	CATLLAGKTWETQYF
NA	NA	TRBV29-1	TRBJ2-2	TGCAGCGTTGGTGGGCAGATAACCGGGGAGCTGTTTTTT	CSVGGQITGELFF
NA	NA	TRBV12-1	TRBJ1-5	TGTGCCAGCAGTCCAGCCAGGGAGGGCAATCAGCCCCAGCATTTT	CASSPAREGNQPQHF
TRBD1	NA	TRBV4-2	TRBJ1-5	TGTGCCAGCAGCCAGGGGACAGGGGGCTGGTATAGCAATCAGCCCCAGCATTTT	CASSQGTGGWYSNQPQHF
TRBD1	few	TRBV4-1	TRBJ2-2	TGCGCCAGCAGCCAAGATGGTTCGGCAGGGGGCGGTTCCGGGGAGCTGTTTTTT	CASSQDGSAGGGSGELFF
NA	once	TRBV4-2	TRBJ2-7	TGTGCCAGCAGCCAAGGGGACGGGAGTGGCGAGCAGTACTTC	CASSQGDGSGEQYF
TRBD1	once	TRBV7-6	TRBJ2-7	TGTGCCAGCAGCTTCGGACAGGGTGGTTCCTACGAGCAGTACTTC	CASSFGQGGSYEQYF
NA	once	TRBV3-1/TRBV3-2	TRBJ2-1	TGTGCCAGCAGCCAATTGGGACTTAAGGATGAGCAGTTCTTC	CASSQLGLKDEQFF
NA	NA	TRBV12-3/TRBV12-4	TRBJ1-3	TGTGCCAGCAGCGCCACGGGGGGAAACACCATATATTTT	CASSATGGNTIYF
NA	NA	TRBV7-2	TRBJ2-7	TGTGCCAGCACCCCGAGGGGGGGTTCCTACGAGCAGTACTTC	CASTPRGGSYEQYF
NA	NA	TRBV4-1	TRBJ1-3	TGCGCCAGCAGCCAAGATTTGGGGCATGGAAACACCATATATTTT	CASSQDLGHGNTIYF
NA	NA	TRBV3-1/TRBV3-2	TRBJ2-7	TGTGCCAGCAGCCAAGAGCACGCTAGCGCCTACGAGCAGTACTTC	CASSQEHASAYEQYF
NA	once	TRBV25-1	TRBJ1-1	TGTGCCAGCAGTGAATCGGACTATAAGGACACTGAAGCTTTCTTT	CASSESDYKDTEAFF
TRBD1	NA	TRBV4-3	TRBJ1-2	TGCGCCAGCAGCCAAGACCACGGGACAGGGGGCGATGGCTACACCTTC	CASSQDHGTGGDGYTF
NA	NA	TRBV2	TRBJ2-3	TGTGCCAGCAGTGACCAGATGCGGGATACGCAGTATTTT	CASSDQMRDTQYF
TRBD2	NA	TRBV10-3	TRBJ2-3	TGTGGGACTAGCGGGGGGAGTTTGACAGATACGCAGTATTTT	CGTSGGSLTDTQYF
NA	NA	TRBV19	TRBJ1-2	TGTGCCAGTAGTGAAAGACACCTGAATGGGGCCTATGGCTACACCTTC	CASSERHLNGAYGYTF
TRBD2	NA	TRBV4-3	TRBJ2-7	TGCGCCAGCAGCCTTGACGCGACGGGAGGGATCTACGAGCAGTACTTC	CASSLDATGGIYEQYF
TRBD1	NA	TRBV27	TRBJ2-3	TGTGCCAGCAGTTCAATACAGGGGACGGATACGCAGTATTTT	CASSSIQGTDTQYF
NA	NA	TRBV30	TRBJ1-1	TGTGCCTGGACCCCCCGGGGGGTGAACACTGAAGCTTTCTTT	CAWTPRGVNTEAFF
TRBD2	NA	TRBV11-2	TRBJ2-1	TGTGCCAGCAGCTTAGAAGCGGGAGGTCTCGAGTTCTTC	CASSLEAGGLEFF
NA	few	TRBV30	TRBJ1-1	TGTGCCTGGACACCAGGTTACAACACTGAAGCTTTCTTT	CAWTPGYNTEAFF
NA	NA	TRBV27	TRBJ1-6	TGTGCCAGCAGTTTATTCCCAGAGCAGGGCAGGGAGGGAAATTCACCCCTCCACTTT	CASSLFPEQGREGNSPLHF
TRBD1	NA	TRBV18	TRBJ2-7	TGTGCCAGCTCACCCTTGGACAGGGCCTCCTACGAGCAGTACTTC	CASSPLDRASYEQYF
NA	NA	TRBV24-1	TRBJ2-1	TGTGCCACCAGTGATCTGAGGGAGCAGTTCTTC	CATSDLREQFF
NA	NA	TRBV25-1	TRBJ1-4	TGTGCCAGCAGTTTTCATCTGGGCAATGACAATGAAAAACTGTTTTTT	CASSFHLGNDNEKLFF
NA	NA	TRBV7-9	TRBJ2-1	TGTGCCAGCAGCTTAGCAAGAGATGGTTGGGCTCCCGGGTTCTTC	CASSLARDGWAPGFF
NA	NA	TRBV18	TRBJ2-7	TGTGCCAGCTCACCCGGAGGACGCGCCTACGAGCAGTACTTC	CASSPGGRAYEQYF
TRBD2	NA	TRBV27	TRBJ2-7	TGTGCCAGCGCCTTTAGCGGGACTACCTACGAGCAGTACTTC	CASAFSGTTYEQYF
NA	NA	TRBV14	TRBJ1-1	TGTGCCAGCAGCCAAATAATACAGGGAGAAGCTTTCTTT	CASSQIIQGEAFF